This TCR beta chain was retrieved from a study of blood T cells in healthy people across ages. Concerning this clonotype: Antigen: not known.

Findings of the study overall: Possibly confounding the expanded clonotype changes was the fact that donor CMV status was unknown. Both higher diversity and more naive CD4+ cells marked long-lived donors when set against aged donors.

Alongside a J-beta primer mix, a sample-barcoded 5' primer served in a second PCR lasting about 7 to 12 cycles. The authors tagged each cDNA molecule using a template-switch adaptor with 12 random nucleotides. TCRdb fed the 5' RACE reads into MiXCR, producing one record per CDR3 protein. The repertoire has approximately 800,000 distinct CDR3 sequences, under 30% of them found once; the top ten carry 2.5% to 3.5%. The CDR3 is made up of 15 amino acids. Germline loops: CDR1 DFQATT, CDR2 SNEGSKA (reference sequence). The V end lost 2 bases, the J end lost 9 bases, and 20 bases lay between the germline ends. This same sample was also part of a study on T cells of mothers and their children. That work adds: A few healthy Caucasian mothers and their six children donated.

Sequenced sample: blood. This receptor was obtained from a boy younger than 18 in good health. The genes are TRBV20-1 and TRBJ1-5; no clear D. CDR3 DNA sequence: TGCAGTGCTAGAACGTTGGGCAGTCGTTTTGCGCCCCAGCATTTT. It codes for CSARTLGSRFAPQHF.